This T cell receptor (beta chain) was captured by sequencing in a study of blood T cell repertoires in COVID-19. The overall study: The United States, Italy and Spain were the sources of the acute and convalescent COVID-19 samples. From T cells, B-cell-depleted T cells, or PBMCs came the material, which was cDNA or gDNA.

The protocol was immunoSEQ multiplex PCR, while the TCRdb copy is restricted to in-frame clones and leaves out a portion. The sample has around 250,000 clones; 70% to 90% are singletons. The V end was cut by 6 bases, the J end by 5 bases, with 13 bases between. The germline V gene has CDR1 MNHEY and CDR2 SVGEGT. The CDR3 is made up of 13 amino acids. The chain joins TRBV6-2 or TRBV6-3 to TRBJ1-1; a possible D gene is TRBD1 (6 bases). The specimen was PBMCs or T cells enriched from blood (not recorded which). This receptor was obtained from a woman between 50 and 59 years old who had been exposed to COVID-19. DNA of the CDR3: TGTGCCAGCAGCCCCGGACAGAAGACTGAAGCTTTCTTT. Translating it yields CASSPGQKTEAFF.